A selection of T cell receptor beta chains follows, all from one sample in a study of T cell responses to AZD1222 COVID-19 vaccine. Assay: immunoSEQ multiplex PCR; the TCRdb copy retains only in-frame clones and omits some. Found here are around 91,000 clones, nearly 90% of them singletons; the top ten hold 15% to 20%. The input for sequencing was peripheral blood, taken on day 0 of AZD1222 vaccination. These receptors all come from an adult in good health. Each CDR3 is given with its conserved first and last residue. The D gene is left open where the match is weak. Size is stated for part of the rows, as once, few or many counts, or as a class when the clone is expanded.

.	.	14	TRBV11-3	TRBJ2-7	TGTGCCAGCAGCTTTGGTGGTGAGGTGGGCGAGCAGTACTTC	CASSFGGEVGEQYF
.	.	15	TRBV27	TRBJ1-4	TGTGCCAGCAGTTTATCGGCTGGGGGCGGGGAAAAACTGTTTTTT	CASSLSAGGGEKLFF
TRBD1	.	11	TRBV27	TRBJ2-5	TGTGCCAGCAGTGACAGGGGAATCCAGTACTTC	CASSDRGIQYF
TRBD1	.	14	TRBV6-2/TRBV6-3	TRBJ2-7	TGTGCCAGCAGTTACCCACAGGGGCCCTACGAGCAGTACTTC	CASSYPQGPYEQYF
TRBD2	.	15	TRBV9	TRBJ2-7	TGTGCCAGCAGCGTAGGGGGACTAGCGGCCTACGAGCAGTACTTC	CASSVGGLAAYEQYF
TRBD1	.	16	TRBV11-2	TRBJ2-7	TGTGCCAGTAGCTATCTGCCTGGACAGGGGGCGTACGAGCAGTACTTC	CASSYLPGQGAYEQYF
.	.	13	TRBV19	TRBJ1-3	TGTGCCAGTAGTCGTACAGCGGGAAACACCATATATTTT	CASSRTAGNTIYF
.	.	12	TRBV2	TRBJ2-7	TGTGCCAGCAGTCAAGGCGTGGGCGAGCAGTACTTC	CASSQGVGEQYF
.	.	16	TRBV6-5	TRBJ1-6	TGTGCCAGCAGTTACCCCACCGGACACGGGGATTCACCCCTCCACTTT	CASSYPTGHGDSPLHF
.	.	13	TRBV11-2	TRBJ2-2	TGTGCCAGCAGCTCTTACAGGGCCGGGGAGCTGTTTTTT	CASSSYRAGELFF
.	.	15	TRBV6-5	TRBJ1-3	TGTGCCAGCAGTTACCAACAGGGATCCGGAAACACCATATATTTT	CASSYQQGSGNTIYF
.	.	13	TRBV28	TRBJ1-2	TGTGCCAGCAAGGACCCTTTAGCTGGAGGCTACACCTTC	CASKDPLAGGYTF
.	.	12	TRBV7-9	TRBJ2-7	TGTGCCAGCAGCTCATCCTCCTACGAGCAGTACTTC	CASSSSSYEQYF
TRBD1	.	14	TRBV6-5	TRBJ1-5	TGTGCCAGCAGTTCCAGGGGGGGAGGTCAGCCCCAGCATTTT	CASSSRGGGQPQHF
TRBD2	once	16	TRBV15	TRBJ2-7	TGTGCCACCAGCAGAGATGGGACTAGCGGATCTACGAAAGGGTACTTC	CATSRDGTSGSTKGYF
TRBD1	few	14	TRBV6-5	TRBJ1-4	TGTGCCAGCAGCGCAGGGGGAGCTAATGAAAAACTGTTTTTT	CASSAGGANEKLFF
TRBD2	.	18	TRBV7-2	TRBJ2-1	TGTGCCAGCAGCTTAACTAGCGGGGTGTTTAGCTCCTACAATGAGCAGTTCTTC	CASSLTSGVFSSYNEQFF
.	once	14	TRBV18	TRBJ2-3	TGTGCCAGCTCGTCCGGGACATGGCCAGATACGCAGTATTTT	CASSSGTWPDTQYF
.	.	15	TRBV27	TRBJ1-1	TGTGCCAGCAGTTTATCAGGGGAGGGAAGGACTGAAGCTTTCTTT	CASSLSGEGRTEAFF
TRBD2	.	17	TRBV24-1	TRBJ2-3	TGTGCCACCAGTGATACTAGCGGAGTAAGCTTCACAGATACGCAGTATTTT	CATSDTSGVSFTDTQYF
.	once	15	TRBV28	TRBJ2-7	TGTGCCAGCAGTATTGGACTAGGGGGAACCTACGAGCAGTACTTC	CASSIGLGGTYEQYF
.	.	18	TRBV3-1/TRBV3-2	TRBJ2-5	TGTGCCAGCAGCCGCCAAGACGGGGAGGCAGGTTCGCAAGAGACCCAGTACTTC	CASSRQDGEAGSQETQYF
TRBD2	.	14	TRBV10-3	TRBJ2-7	TGTGCCATCAGTCCGACTAGCAATGATCACGAGCAGTACTTC	CAISPTSNDHEQYF